Listed here are 2 T cell receptor beta chains from one sample, sequenced in a study of identical twins. TCRdb reanalysed the 5' RACE reads using MiXCR and keeps one entry per CDR3 protein. The sample holds about 480,000 distinct CDR3 sequences; more than 13% are singletons and the top ten take approximately 0.52%. These records were also assigned to another study, of yellow fever vaccine responses in identical twins.

Material for sequencing was CD4+ T cells sorted from blood. These receptors were collected from a young woman in good health.

J is TRBJ2-7 and V is TRBV20-1; perhaps TRBD2 as D (6 bases). Germline V gene sequence: CDR1 DFQATT, CDR2 SNEGSKA (reference sequence). V lost 3 bases and J lost 4, with 13 bases in between. The CDR3 contains 13 residues. The CDR3 DNA is TGCAGTGCTAGTAGGCAGGGAGGTTACGAGCAGTACTTC. It codes for CSASRQGGYEQYF.

This clonotype has more than one count but fewer than ten. V gene TRBV9 combines with J gene TRBJ2-7; D is possibly TRBD1 (6 bases). From germline, CDR1 is SGDLS and CDR2 YYNGEE. V shed 2 bases and J shed 0 bases, with 12 bases lying between them. This CDR3 region has 15 residues. CDR3 sequence reads: CASSVDSSSSYEQYF. CDR3 bases: TGTGCCAGCAGCGTGGACAGTTCCAGCTCCTACGAGCAGTACTTC.